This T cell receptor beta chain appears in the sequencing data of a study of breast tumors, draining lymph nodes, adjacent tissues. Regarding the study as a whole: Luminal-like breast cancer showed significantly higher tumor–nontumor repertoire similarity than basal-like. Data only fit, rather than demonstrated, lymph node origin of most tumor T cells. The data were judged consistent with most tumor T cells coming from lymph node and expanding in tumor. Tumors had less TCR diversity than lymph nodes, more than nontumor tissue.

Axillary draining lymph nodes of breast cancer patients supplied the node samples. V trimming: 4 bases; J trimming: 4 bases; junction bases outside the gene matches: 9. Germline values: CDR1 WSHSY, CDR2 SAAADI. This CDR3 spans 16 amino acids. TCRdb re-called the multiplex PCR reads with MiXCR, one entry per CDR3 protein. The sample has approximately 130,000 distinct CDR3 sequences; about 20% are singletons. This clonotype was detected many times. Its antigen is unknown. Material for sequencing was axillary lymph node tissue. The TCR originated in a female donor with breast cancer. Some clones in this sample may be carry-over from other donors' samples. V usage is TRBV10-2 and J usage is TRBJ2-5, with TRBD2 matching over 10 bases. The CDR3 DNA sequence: TGCGCCAGCAGTGGCCCTGAGCGGGAGGGAGGAGAGACCCAGTACTTC. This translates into CASSGPEREGGETQYF.